These T cell receptor beta chains were read from a single sample in a study of blood T cell repertoires in COVID-19. Some clones are missing from TCRdb's copy, which holds only in-frame ones; the method was immunoSEQ multiplex PCR. Among about 180,000 clones listed, roughly 86% were seen once. Specimen: peripheral blood. The receptors originated from a woman in her twenties or thirties with active or convalescent COVID-19. Both conserved end residues are part of each CDR3. The D gene is left open where the match is weak. Only part of the rows carry a size: once, few, many, or a class if the clone is expanded.

D gene	V gene	J gene	clone size	CDR3 protein	CDR3 DNA
TRBD1	TRBV19	TRBJ2-7	NA	CASSAYRGPYEQYF	TGTGCCAGTAGTGCTTACAGGGGGCCTTACGAGCAGTACTTC
NA	TRBV14	TRBJ2-1	NA	CASSPLRGSYNEQFF	TGTGCCAGCAGCCCCTTACGGGGCTCCTACAATGAGCAGTTCTTC
NA	TRBV20-1	TRBJ1-5	NA	CSASRQGSNQPQHF	TGCAGTGCTAGTCGGCAGGGGAGCAATCAGCCCCAGCATTTT
TRBD1	TRBV29-1	TRBJ1-2	NA	CSVRQGDGGYTF	TGCAGCGTGCGACAGGGTGATGGGGGCTACACCTTC
NA	TRBV7-9	TRBJ2-7	NA	CASSLAVRGYEQYF	TGTGCCAGCAGCTTAGCCGTCAGGGGCTACGAGCAGTACTTC
NA	TRBV18	TRBJ1-2	NA	CASSPEVGGNYGYTF	TGTGCCAGCTCACCCGAGGTGGGGGGAAACTATGGCTACACCTTC
TRBD1	TRBV11-2	TRBJ1-1	NA	CASSFSTGGSTEAFF	TGTGCCAGCAGCTTCTCGACAGGGGGAAGCACTGAAGCTTTCTTT
TRBD1	TRBV2	TRBJ2-7	NA	CASTPGWGTGGYEQYF	TGTGCCAGCACCCCCGGCTGGGGGACAGGGGGCTACGAGCAGTACTTC
NA	TRBV13	TRBJ2-7	once	CASSLGSSYEQYF	TGTGCCAGCAGCTTAGGTAGCTCCTACGAGCAGTACTTC
NA	TRBV18	TRBJ2-7	NA	CASSPQGYVYEQYF	TGTGCCAGCTCACCACAGGGGTACGTCTACGAGCAGTACTTC
NA	TRBV7-9	TRBJ1-4	few	CASSLQGLNEKLFF	TGTGCCAGCAGCCTACAGGGTCTTAATGAAAAACTGTTTTTT
TRBD2	TRBV7-9	TRBJ2-5	NA	CASSFRLAGEETQYF	TGTGCCAGCAGCTTTCGACTAGCGGGAGAGGAGACCCAGTACTTC
TRBD2	TRBV7-2	TRBJ2-7	few	CASVAGESYEQYF	TGTGCCAGCGTAGCGGGAGAGTCCTACGAGCAGTACTTC
NA	TRBV5-6	TRBJ2-7	NA	CASSLGSGEQYF	TGTGCCAGCAGCTTGGGTTCGGGCGAGCAGTACTTC
TRBD2	TRBV13	TRBJ2-7	NA	CASSGRLAGGTYEQYF	TGTGCCAGCAGCGGCCGACTGGCGGGGGGGACCTACGAGCAGTACTTC
NA	TRBV29-1	TRBJ1-1	once	CSVEQGLGTEAFF	TGCAGCGTTGAGCAGGGGTTGGGCACTGAAGCTTTCTTT
NA	TRBV5-1	TRBJ1-2	NA	CASSLPPAGYTF	TGCGCCAGCAGCTTGCCCCCAGCGGGCTACACCTTC
NA	TRBV6-5	TRBJ1-4	NA	CASSFEGGTNEKLFF	TGTGCCAGCAGTTTCGAAGGCGGAACTAATGAAAAACTGTTTTTT
TRBD2	TRBV2	TRBJ2-1	NA	CASSVSGRGVDEQFF	TGTGCCAGCAGTGTGAGCGGGAGGGGGGTAGATGAGCAGTTCTTC
TRBD1	TRBV5-1	TRBJ1-3	NA	CASSRTGGDRNTIYF	TGCGCCAGCAGCCGGACAGGGGGAGACCGAAACACCATATATTTT
NA	TRBV18	TRBJ1-6	NA	CASSPRGGVNSPLHF	TGTGCCAGCTCACCACGTGGGGGCGTGAATTCACCCCTCCACTTT
NA	TRBV7-9	TRBJ2-1	once	CASSLASGDEQFF	TGTGCCAGCAGCTTAGCCTCAGGGGATGAGCAGTTCTTC
NA	TRBV18	TRBJ1-1	NA	CASSPIDSTNTEAFF	TGTGCCAGCTCACCTATCGACAGCACGAACACTGAAGCTTTCTTT
TRBD2	TRBV7-9	TRBJ2-1	NA	CATQLAGDNEQFF	TGTGCCACCCAACTAGCGGGTGACAATGAGCAGTTCTTC
NA	TRBV30	TRBJ2-7	NA	CAWSPGGYEQYF	TGTGCCTGGAGTCCCGGGGGCTACGAGCAGTACTTC
NA	TRBV19	TRBJ1-2	NA	CASSIGGHQAYGYTF	TGTGCCAGTAGTATAGGAGGACATCAAGCCTATGGCTACACCTTC
NA	TRBV15	TRBJ1-1	NA	CATSREGAGAEAFF	TGTGCCACCAGCAGAGAAGGGGCGGGAGCTGAAGCTTTCTTT
NA	TRBV19	TRBJ1-3	NA	CASSYGGVSPSGNTIYF	TGTGCCAGTAGTTATGGCGGTGTCAGCCCCTCTGGAAACACCATATATTTT
NA	TRBV6-5	TRBJ1-2	once	CASRWEYGYTF	TGTGCCAGCAGGTGGGAGTATGGCTACACCTTC
NA	TRBV6-5	TRBJ1-4	NA	CASSLDSATNEKLFF	TGTGCCAGCAGCTTGGACAGTGCAACTAATGAAAAACTGTTTTTT
NA	TRBV12-3/TRBV12-4	TRBJ1-2	few	CASSTPGADGYTF	TGTGCCAGCAGTACACCAGGGGCAGATGGCTACACCTTC
NA	TRBV10-1	TRBJ2-7	NA	CASSESVGVTTYEQYF	TGCGCCAGCAGTGAGTCGGTCGGGGTTACAACCTACGAGCAGTACTTC
TRBD2	TRBV19	TRBJ2-7	once	CATGLGEGAYEQYF	TGTGCCACTGGCTTGGGGGAGGGCGCTTACGAGCAGTACTTC
TRBD1	TRBV11-2	TRBJ2-1	NA	CASSLVTGGANEQFF	TGTGCCAGCAGCTTAGTTACAGGGGGAGCGAATGAGCAGTTCTTC
TRBD1	TRBV4-2	TRBJ2-1	NA	CASSQGGQFNEQFF	TGTGCCAGCAGCCAAGGGGGACAGTTTAATGAGCAGTTCTTC
NA	TRBV27	TRBJ2-7	once	CASSSTGTTYEQYF	TGTGCCAGCAGTTCCACAGGTACTACCTACGAGCAGTACTTC
TRBD1	TRBV19	TRBJ2-7	NA	CASSIAGGAGEQYF	TGTGCCAGTAGTATAGCAGGGGGCGCCGGGGAGCAGTACTTC
TRBD1	TRBV4-2	TRBJ2-6	NA	CASSQDLTGGANVLTF	TGTGCCAGCAGCCAAGATTTGACAGGGGGGGCCAACGTCCTGACTTTC
NA	TRBV15	TRBJ2-7	NA	CATSRGREPSYEQYF	TGTGCCACCAGCAGAGGGAGGGAACCCTCCTACGAGCAGTACTTC
NA	TRBV7-6	TRBJ2-1	NA	CASSLAGNYNEQFF	TGTGCCAGCAGCTTAGCCGGGAACTACAATGAGCAGTTCTTC
NA	TRBV2	TRBJ1-5	NA	CASNLQGNVNQPQHF	TGTGCCAGCAACCTTCAGGGAAATGTTAATCAGCCCCAGCATTTT
NA	TRBV29-1	TRBJ1-2	NA	CSVGQSYGYTF	TGCAGCGTTGGACAGAGCTATGGCTACACCTTC
NA	TRBV19	TRBJ1-1	NA	CASRPHSSGDTEAFF	TGTGCCAGTAGACCACACTCCTCCGGGGACACTGAAGCTTTCTTT
NA	TRBV12-5	TRBJ1-5	NA	CASGLAHQPQHF	TGTGCTAGTGGTTTGGCTCATCAGCCCCAGCATTTT
NA	TRBV4-2	TRBJ1-5	NA	CASSEARQVEDNQPQHF	TGTGCCAGCAGCGAGGCCCGACAGGTAGAGGACAATCAGCCCCAGCATTTT
NA	TRBV7-9	TRBJ1-1	few	CASSPRNTEAFF	TGTGCCAGCAGCCCGAGGAACACTGAAGCTTTCTTT
NA	TRBV5-1	TRBJ2-7	NA	CASSFSPVYEQYF	TGCGCCAGCAGCTTTTCGCCGGTGTACGAGCAGTACTTC
NA	TRBV6-5	TRBJ2-5	NA	CASRGFQETQYF	TGTGCCTCCCGCGGGTTCCAAGAGACCCAGTACTTC
TRBD1	TRBV28	TRBJ1-4	NA	CASRLDRVTEKLFF	TGTGCCAGCAGACTGGACAGGGTCACTGAAAAACTGTTTTTT
TRBD1	TRBV6-5	TRBJ1-2	few	CASSPVGTGGGGYTF	TGTGCCAGCAGCCCCGTGGGGACAGGGGGCGGCGGCTACACCTTC
NA	TRBV7-6	TRBJ1-1	NA	CASSLQGEAFF	TGTGCCAGCAGCCTCCAGGGTGAAGCTTTCTTT
NA	TRBV2	TRBJ2-3	NA	CASSREHTDTQYF	TGTGCCAGCAGCAGGGAACACACAGATACGCAGTATTTT
TRBD1	TRBV28	TRBJ1-1	NA	CASSPPDRREAFF	TGTGCCAGCAGTCCACCGGACAGGAGAGAAGCTTTCTTT
TRBD2	TRBV11-3	TRBJ2-1	NA	CASSLTSGGTNEQFF	TGTGCCAGCAGCTTGACTAGCGGGGGGACCAATGAGCAGTTCTTC
TRBD2	TRBV4-1	TRBJ2-3	NA	CASSRKGASGGASTDTQYF	TGCGCCAGCAGCCGCAAAGGGGCTAGCGGGGGGGCTAGCACAGATACGCAGTATTTT